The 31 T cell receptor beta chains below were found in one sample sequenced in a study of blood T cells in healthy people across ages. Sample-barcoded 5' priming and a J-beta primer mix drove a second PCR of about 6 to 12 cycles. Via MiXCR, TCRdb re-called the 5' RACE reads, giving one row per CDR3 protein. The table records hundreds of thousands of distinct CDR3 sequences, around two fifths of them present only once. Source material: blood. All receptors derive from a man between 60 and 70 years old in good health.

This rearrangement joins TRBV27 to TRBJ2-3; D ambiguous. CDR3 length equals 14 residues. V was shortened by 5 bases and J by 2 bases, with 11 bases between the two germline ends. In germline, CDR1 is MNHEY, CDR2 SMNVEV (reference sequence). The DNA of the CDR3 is TGTGCCAGCAGTCTAGGACCGGCCACAGATACGCAGTATTTT. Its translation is CASSLGPATDTQYF.

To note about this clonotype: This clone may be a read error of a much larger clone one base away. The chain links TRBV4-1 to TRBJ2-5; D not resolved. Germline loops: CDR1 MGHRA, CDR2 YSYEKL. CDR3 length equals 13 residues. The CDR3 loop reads CAGSQGIKETQYF. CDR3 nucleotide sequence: TGCGCCGGCAGCCAAGGGATAAAGGAGACCCAGTACTTC.

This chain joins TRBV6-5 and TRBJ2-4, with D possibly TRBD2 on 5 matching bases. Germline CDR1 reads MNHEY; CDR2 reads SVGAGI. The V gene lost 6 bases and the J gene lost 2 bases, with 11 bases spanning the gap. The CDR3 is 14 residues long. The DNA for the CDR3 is TGTGCCAGCAGCCCCCGGGGTACCAAAAACATTCAGTACTTC. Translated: CASSPRGTKNIQYF.

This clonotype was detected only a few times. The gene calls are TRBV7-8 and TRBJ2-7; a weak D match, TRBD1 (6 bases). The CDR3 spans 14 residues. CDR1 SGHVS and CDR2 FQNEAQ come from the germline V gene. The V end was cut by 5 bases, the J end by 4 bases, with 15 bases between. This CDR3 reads CASSPPRTEYEQYF. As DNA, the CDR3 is TGTGCCAGCAGCCCCCCACGGACAGAGTACGAGCAGTACTTC.

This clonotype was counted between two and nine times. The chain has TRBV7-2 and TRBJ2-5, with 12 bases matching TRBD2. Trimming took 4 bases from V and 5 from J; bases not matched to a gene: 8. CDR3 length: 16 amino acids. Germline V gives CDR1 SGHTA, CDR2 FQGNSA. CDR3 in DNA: TGTGCCAGCAGCTCCCCTAGCGGGGGGGCCCCCGAGACCCAGTACTTC. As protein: CASSSPSGGAPETQYF.

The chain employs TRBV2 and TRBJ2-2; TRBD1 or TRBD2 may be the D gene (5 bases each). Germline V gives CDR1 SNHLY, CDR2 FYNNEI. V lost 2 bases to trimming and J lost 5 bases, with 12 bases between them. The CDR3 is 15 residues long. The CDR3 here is CASSEWGLPTGELFF. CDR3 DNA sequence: TGTGCCAGCAGTGAATGGGGGTTACCGACCGGGGAGCTGTTTTTT.

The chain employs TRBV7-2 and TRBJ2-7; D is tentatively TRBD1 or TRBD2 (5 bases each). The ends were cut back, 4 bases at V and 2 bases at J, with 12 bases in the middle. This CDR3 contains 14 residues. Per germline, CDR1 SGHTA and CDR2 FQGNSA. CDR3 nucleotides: TGTGCCAGCAGCTCGTCTCGGGACCCCTACGAGCAGTACTTC. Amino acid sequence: CASSSSRDPYEQYF.

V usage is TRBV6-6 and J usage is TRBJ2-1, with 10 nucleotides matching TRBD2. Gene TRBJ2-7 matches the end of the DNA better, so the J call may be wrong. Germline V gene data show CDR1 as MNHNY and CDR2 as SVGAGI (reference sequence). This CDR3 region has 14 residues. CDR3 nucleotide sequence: TGTGCCAGCAACCTAGCGGGGGCCTACAATGAGCAGTACTTC. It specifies CASNLAGAYNEQYF.

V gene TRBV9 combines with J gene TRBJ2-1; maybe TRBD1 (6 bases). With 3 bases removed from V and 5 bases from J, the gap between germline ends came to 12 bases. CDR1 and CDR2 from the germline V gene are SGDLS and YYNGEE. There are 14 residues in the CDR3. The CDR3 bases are TGTGCCAGCAGCGCAGGACAGCGCAACAATGAGCAGTTCTTC. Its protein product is CASSAGQRNNEQFF.

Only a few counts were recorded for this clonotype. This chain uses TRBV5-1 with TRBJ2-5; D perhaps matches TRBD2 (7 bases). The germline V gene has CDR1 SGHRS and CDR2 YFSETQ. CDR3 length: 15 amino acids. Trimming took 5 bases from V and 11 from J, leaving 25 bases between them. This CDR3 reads CASSLSLAGATEQYF. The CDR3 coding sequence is TGCGCCAGCAGTTTGTCGCTGGCGGGGGCCACTGAGCAGTACTTC.

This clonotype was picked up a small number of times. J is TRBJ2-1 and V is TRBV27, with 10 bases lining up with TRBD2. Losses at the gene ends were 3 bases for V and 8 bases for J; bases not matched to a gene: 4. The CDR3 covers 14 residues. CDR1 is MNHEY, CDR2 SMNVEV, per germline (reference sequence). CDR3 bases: TGTGCCAGCAGTTTTAGCGGGGGGACGTATGAGCAGTTCTTC. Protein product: CASSFSGGTYEQFF.

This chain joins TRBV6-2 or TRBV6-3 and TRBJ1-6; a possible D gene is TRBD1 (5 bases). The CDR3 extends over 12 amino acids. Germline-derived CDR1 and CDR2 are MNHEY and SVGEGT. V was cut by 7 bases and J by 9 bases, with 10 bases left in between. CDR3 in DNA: TGTGCCAGCACCCGAGGGGCTTCACCCCTCCACTTT. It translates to CASTRGASPLHF.

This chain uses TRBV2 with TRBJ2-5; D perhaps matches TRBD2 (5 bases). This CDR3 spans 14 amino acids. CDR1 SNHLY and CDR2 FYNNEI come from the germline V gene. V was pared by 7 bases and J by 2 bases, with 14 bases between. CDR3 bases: TGTGCCAGCAACGAAGGACTGATTCAAGAGACCCAGTACTTC. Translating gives CASNEGLIQETQYF. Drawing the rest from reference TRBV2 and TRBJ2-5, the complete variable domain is EPEVTQTPSHQVTQMGQEVILRCVPISNHLYFYWYRQILGQKVEFLVSFYNNEISEKSEIFDDQFSVERPDGSNFTLKIRSTKLEDSAMYFCASNEGLIQETQYFGPGTRLLVL.

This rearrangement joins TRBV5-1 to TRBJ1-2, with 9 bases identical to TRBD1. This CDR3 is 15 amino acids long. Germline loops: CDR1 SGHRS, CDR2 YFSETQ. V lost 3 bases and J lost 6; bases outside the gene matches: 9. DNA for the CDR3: TGCGCCAGCAGCTCCGGGACAGGGATCCTCCATGGCTACACCTTC. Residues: CASSSGTGILHGYTF.

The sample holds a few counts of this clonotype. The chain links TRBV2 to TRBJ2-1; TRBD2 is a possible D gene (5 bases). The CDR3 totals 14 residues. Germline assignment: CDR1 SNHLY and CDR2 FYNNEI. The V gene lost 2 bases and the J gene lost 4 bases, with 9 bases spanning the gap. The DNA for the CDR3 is TGTGCCAGCAGTGAATTAGGACTTTACAATGAGCAGTTCTTC. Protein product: CASSELGLYNEQFF.

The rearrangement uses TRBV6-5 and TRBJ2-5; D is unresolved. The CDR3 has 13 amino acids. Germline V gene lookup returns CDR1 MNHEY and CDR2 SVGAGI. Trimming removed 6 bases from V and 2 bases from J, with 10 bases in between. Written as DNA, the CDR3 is TGTGCCAGCAGCCGCGTGGAGCAAGAGACCCAGTACTTC. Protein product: CASSRVEQETQYF.

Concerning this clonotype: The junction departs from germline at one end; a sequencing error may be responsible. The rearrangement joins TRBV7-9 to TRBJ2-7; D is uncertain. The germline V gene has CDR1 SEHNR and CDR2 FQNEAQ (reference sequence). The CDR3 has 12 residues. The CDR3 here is CSSSLGATEQYF. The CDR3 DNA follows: TGTTCCAGCAGCTTAGGAGCTACCGAGCAGTACTTC.

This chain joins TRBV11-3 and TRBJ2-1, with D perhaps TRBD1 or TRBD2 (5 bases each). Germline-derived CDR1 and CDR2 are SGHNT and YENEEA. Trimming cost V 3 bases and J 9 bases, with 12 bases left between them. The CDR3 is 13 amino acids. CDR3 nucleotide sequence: TGTGCCAGCAGCTTCCCAGGGAGCTTTGAGCAGTTCTTC. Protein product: CASSFPGSFEQFF.

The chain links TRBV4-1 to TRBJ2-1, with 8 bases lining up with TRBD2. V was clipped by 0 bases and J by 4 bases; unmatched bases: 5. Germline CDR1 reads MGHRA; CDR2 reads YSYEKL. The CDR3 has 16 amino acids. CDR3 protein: CASSQDGTSGYNEQFF. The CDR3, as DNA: TGCGCCAGCAGCCAAGACGGGACTAGTGGATACAATGAGCAGTTCTTC.

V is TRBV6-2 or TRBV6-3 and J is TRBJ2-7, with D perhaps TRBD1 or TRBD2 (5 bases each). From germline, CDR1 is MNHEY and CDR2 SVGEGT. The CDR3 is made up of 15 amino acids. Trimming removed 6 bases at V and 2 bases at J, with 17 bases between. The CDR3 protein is CASSWGTPGAYEQYF. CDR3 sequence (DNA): TGTGCCAGCAGCTGGGGGACGCCTGGAGCCTACGAGCAGTACTTC.

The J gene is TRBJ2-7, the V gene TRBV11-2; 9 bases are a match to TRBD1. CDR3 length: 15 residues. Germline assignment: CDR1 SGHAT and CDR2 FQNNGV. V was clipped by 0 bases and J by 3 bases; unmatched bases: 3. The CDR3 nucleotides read TGTGCCAGCAGCTTAGATTGGACAGGGGTCTACGAGCAGTACTTC. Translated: CASSLDWTGVYEQYF.

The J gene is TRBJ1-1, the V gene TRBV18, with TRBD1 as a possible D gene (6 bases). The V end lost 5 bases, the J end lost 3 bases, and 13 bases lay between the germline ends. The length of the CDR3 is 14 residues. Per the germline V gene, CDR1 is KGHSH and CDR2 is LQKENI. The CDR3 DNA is TGTGCCAGCTCAACCAGGACAGCCGACACTGAAGCTTTCTTT. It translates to CASSTRTADTEAFF.

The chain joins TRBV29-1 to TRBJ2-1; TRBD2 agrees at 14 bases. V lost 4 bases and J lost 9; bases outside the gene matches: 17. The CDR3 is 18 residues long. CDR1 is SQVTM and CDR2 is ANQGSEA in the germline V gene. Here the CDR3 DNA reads TGCAGCGTTGGACTAGCGGGGGGGCAATCTCAAAAGCACGGTGAGCAGTTCTTC. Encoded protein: CSVGLAGGQSQKHGEQFF.

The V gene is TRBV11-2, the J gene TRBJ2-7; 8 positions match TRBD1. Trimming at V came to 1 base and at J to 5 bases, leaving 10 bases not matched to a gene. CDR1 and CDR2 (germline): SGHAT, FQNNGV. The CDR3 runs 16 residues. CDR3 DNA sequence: TGTGCCAGCAGCTTAGTTTCTAGGACAGGGTACGACGAGCAGTACTTC. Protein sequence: CASSLVSRTGYDEQYF.

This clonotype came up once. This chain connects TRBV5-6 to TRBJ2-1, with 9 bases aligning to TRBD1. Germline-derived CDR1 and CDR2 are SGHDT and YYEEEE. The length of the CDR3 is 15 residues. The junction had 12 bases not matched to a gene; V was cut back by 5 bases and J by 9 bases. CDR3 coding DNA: TGTGCCAGCAGACGACCCGGGACAGGGAGAAGTGAGCAGTTCTTC. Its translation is CASRRPGTGRSEQFF.

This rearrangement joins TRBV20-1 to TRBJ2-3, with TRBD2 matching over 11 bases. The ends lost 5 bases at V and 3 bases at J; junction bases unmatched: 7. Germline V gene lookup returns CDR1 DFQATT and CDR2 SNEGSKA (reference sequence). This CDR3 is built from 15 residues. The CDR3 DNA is TGCAGTGCTCGTCCTAGCGGGGGGTGGACAGATACGCAGTATTTT. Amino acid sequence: CSARPSGGWTDTQYF.

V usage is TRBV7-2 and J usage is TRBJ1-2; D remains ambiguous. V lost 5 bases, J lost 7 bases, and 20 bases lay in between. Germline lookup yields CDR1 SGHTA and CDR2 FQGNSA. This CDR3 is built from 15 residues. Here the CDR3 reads CASSLYGRPESGYTF. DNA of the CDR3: TGTGCCAGCAGCCTATACGGACGCCCGGAATCTGGCTACACCTTC.

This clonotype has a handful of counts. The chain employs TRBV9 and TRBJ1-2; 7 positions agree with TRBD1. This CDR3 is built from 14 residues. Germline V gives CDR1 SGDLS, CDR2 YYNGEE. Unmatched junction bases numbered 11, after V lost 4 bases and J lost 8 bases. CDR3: CASSPTTGQGGYTF. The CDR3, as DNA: TGTGCCAGCAGCCCTACGACAGGGCAGGGCGGCTACACCTTC.

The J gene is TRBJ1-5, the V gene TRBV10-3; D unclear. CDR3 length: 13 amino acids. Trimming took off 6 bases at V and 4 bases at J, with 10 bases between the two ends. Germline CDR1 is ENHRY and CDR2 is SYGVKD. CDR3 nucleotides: TGTGCCATCAGCGAGGGCGGGAATCAGCCCCAGCATTTT. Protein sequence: CAISEGGNQPQHF.

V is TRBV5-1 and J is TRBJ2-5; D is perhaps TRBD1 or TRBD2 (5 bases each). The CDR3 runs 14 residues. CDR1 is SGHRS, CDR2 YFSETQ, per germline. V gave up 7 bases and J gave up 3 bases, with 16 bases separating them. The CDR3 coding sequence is TGCGCCAGCCGGACCGGGACGACGAAAGAGACCCAGTACTTC. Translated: CASRTGTTKETQYF.

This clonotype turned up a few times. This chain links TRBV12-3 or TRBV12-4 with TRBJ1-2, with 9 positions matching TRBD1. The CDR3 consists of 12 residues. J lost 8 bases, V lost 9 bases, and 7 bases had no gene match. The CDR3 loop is CASNRGHEGYTF. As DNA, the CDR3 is TGTGCCAGTAACAGGGGGCACGAGGGCTACACCTTC.